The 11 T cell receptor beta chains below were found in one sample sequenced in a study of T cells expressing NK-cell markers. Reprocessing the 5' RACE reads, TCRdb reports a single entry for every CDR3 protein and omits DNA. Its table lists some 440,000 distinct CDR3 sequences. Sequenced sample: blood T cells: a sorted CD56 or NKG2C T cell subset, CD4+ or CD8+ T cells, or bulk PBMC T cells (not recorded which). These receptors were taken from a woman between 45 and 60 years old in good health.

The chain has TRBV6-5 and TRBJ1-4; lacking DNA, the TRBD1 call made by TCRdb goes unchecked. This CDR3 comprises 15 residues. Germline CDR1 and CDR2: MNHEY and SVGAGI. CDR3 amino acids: CASSYGPAPSEKLFF.

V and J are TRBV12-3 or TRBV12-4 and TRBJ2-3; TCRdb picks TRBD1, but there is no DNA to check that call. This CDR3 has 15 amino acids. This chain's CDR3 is CASGYRPGSTDTQYF.

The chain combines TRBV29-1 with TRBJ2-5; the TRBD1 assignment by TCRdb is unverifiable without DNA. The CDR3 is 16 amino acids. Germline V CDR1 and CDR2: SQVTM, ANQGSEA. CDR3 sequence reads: CSVEVVGQSNQETQYF.

This chain's CDR3 is CSARVQLDYGYTF. This chain connects TRBV20-1 to TRBJ1-2. Germline CDR1 and CDR2: DFQATT and SNEGSKA (reference sequence). The CDR3 contains 13 residues.

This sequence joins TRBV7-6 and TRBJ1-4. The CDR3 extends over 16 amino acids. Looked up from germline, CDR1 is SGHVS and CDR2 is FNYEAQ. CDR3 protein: CASSLGTVTTNEKLFF. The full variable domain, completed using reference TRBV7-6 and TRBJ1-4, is GAGVSQSPRYKVTKRGQDVALRCDPISGHVSLYWYRQALGQGPEFLTYFNYEAQQDKSGLPNDRFSAERPEGSISTLTIQRTEQRDSAMYRCASSLGTVTTNEKLFFGSGTQLSVL.

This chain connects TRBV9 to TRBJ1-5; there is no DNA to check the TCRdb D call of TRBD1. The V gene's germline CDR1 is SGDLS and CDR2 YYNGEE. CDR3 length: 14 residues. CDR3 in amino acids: CASSVGGTGQPQHF.

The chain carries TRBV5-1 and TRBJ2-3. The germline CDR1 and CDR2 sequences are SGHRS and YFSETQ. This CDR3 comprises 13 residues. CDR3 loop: CASSLAGRSTQYF.

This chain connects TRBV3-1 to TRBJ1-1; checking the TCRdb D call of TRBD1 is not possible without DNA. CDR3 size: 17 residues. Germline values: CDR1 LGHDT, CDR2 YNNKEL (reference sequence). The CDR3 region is CASSQVQGKDMNTEAFF.

The CDR3 protein is CASSSSRDRAGGYTF. J is TRBJ1-2 and V is TRBV27; TCRdb names TRBD1, which stays unverified in the absence of DNA. This CDR3 has 15 amino acids. Germline CDR1 MNHEY, CDR2 SMNVEV (reference sequence).

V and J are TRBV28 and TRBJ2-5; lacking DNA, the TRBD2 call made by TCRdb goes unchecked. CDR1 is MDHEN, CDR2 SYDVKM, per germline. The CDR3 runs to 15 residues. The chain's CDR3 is CATGRLAGVAETQYF.

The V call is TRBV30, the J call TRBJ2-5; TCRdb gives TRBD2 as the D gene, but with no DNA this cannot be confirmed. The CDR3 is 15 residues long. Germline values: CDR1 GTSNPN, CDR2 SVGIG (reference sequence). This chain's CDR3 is CAWSVLSGAQETQYF.